This entry lists 28 T cell receptor beta chains sequenced from one sample in a study of blood T cell repertoires in COVID-19. Sequencing was performed with immunoSEQ multiplex PCR; in TCRdb, only in-frame clones are kept and a portion is missing. The profile covers some 220,000 clones, with 70% to 90% appearing a single time and 2.9% taken by the ten largest. The sample was peripheral blood. Receptor source: a man aged 50-59 years who had recovered from COVID-19.

Only a few counts were recorded for this clone. The chain carries TRBV29-1 and TRBJ1-3; a weak D match, TRBD1 (5 bases). Germline CDR1 reads SQVTM; CDR2 reads ANQGSEA. V was pared by 2 bases and J by 2 bases, with 13 bases between. This CDR3 spans 15 amino acids. In nucleotides, the CDR3 is TGCAGCGTTGAATATGGGGCAGGGCCTGGAAACACCATATATTTT. As protein: CSVEYGAGPGNTIYF. Together with reference TRBV29-1 and TRBJ1-3, the CDR3 gives the full variable domain: SAVISQKPSRDICQRGTSLTIQCQVDSQVTMMFWYRQQPGQSLTLIATANQGSEATYESGFVIDKFPISRPNLTFSTLTVSNMSPEDSSIYLCSVEYGAGPGNTIYFGEGSWLTVV.

Note on this clone: Other DNA sequences of this sample code for an identical CDR3. The chain uses TRBV18 and TRBJ2-7; D may be TRBD1 (6 bases). Trimming removed 1 base from V and 3 bases from J, with 10 bases in between. CDR3 size: 14 residues. Looked up from germline, CDR1 is KGHSH and CDR2 is LQKENI. The CDR3 region is CASSPRDTSYEQYF. As DNA, the CDR3 is TGTGCCAGCTCACCACGGGACACAAGCTACGAGCAGTACTTC.

This clone has just one count. The chain carries TRBV19 and TRBJ2-7; 7 positions agree with TRBD1. The CDR3 consists of 14 residues. After removal of 3 bases from V and 3 bases from J, the junction contained 5 bases not matched to a gene. CDR1 and CDR2 (germline): LNHDA, SQIVND (reference sequence). The CDR3 here is CASSMGQGDYEQYF. The CDR3 coding sequence is TGTGCCAGTAGTATGGGGCAGGGGGACTACGAGCAGTACTTC. Combining the CDR3 with reference TRBV19 and TRBJ2-7 gives the whole variable domain DGGITQSPKYLFRKEGQNVTLSCEQNLNHDAMYWYRQDPGQGLRLIYYSQIVNDFQKGDIAEGYSVSREKKESFPLTVTSAQKNPTAFYLCASSMGQGDYEQYFGPGTRLTVT.

This clone was recorded a few times. The rearrangement joins TRBV9 to TRBJ1-3, with TRBD1 matching over 9 bases. The ends lost 3 bases at V and 1 base at J; junction bases unmatched: 8. This CDR3 comprises 17 residues. Germline V lookup: CDR1 SGDLS, CDR2 YYNGEE. CDR3 in amino acids: CASSAAGTGPSGNTIYF. CDR3 bases: TGTGCCAGCAGCGCTGCCGGGACAGGGCCATCTGGAAACACCATATATTTT.

This rearrangement joins TRBV30 to TRBJ1-6, with 11 bases fitting TRBD1. V was pared by 2 bases and J by 7 bases, with 4 bases of the junction left unmatched. The CDR3 covers 15 residues. CDR1 is GTSNPN, CDR2 SVGIG, per germline (reference sequence). In DNA, the CDR3 is TGTGCCTGGAGTAAGGGACAGGGGGGAAATTCACCCCTCCACTTT. It translates to CAWSKGQGGNSPLHF.

The rearrangement links TRBV28 to TRBJ1-2; weak D call: TRBD1 (6 bases). V lost 6 bases and J lost 2, with 13 bases in between. Germline V lookup: CDR1 MDHEN, CDR2 SYDVKM. This CDR3 has 14 amino acids. The CDR3 protein is CASRETGSNYGYTF. The CDR3 DNA is TGTGCCAGCAGAGAAACAGGGTCCAACTATGGCTACACCTTC.

The CDR3 reads CASSLSPGSYHEEQYF. Here the CDR3 DNA reads TGTGCCAGCAGTTTATCTCCCGGGAGTTATCATGAAGAGCAGTACTTC. This chain uses TRBV27 with TRBJ2-7; possibly TRBD2 for D (6 bases). Deletions cut 0 bases from V and 7 bases from J, with 19 bases between. The CDR3 length is 16 residues. The V gene's germline CDR1 is MNHEY and CDR2 SMNVEV (reference sequence).

The CDR3 DNA reads as TGTGCCAGCAATCTCCAGAATTTGGCAACAGATACGCAGTATTTT. Its translation is CASNLQNLATDTQYF. The J gene is TRBJ2-3, the V gene TRBV5-6, with D unresolved. Germline values: CDR1 SGHDT, CDR2 YYEEEE. CDR3 size: 15 residues. Trimming stripped 6 bases from V and 3 bases from J, with 17 bases between.

V usage is TRBV5-1 and J usage is TRBJ1-3; the match to TRBD1 covers 7 bases. Germline-derived CDR1 and CDR2 are SGHRS and YFSETQ. Losses at the gene ends were 4 bases for V and 1 base for J; bases not matched to a gene: 8. The CDR3 spans 16 residues. Here the CDR3 DNA reads TGCGCCAGCAGCCCAGAAAGACAGGGTTCTGGAAACACCATATATTTT. Encoded protein: CASSPERQGSGNTIYF.

This chain uses TRBV29-1 with TRBJ1-5, with 7 bases aligning to TRBD1. This CDR3 is built from 13 residues. V dropped 7 bases and J dropped 5; count of bases not matched to a gene: 8. CDR1 is SQVTM, CDR2 ANQGSEA, per germline. CDR3 DNA: TGCAGCGCCTCAGGGACAGCAGATCAGCCCCAGCATTTT. This translates into CSASGTADQPQHF.

The V and J genes are TRBV27 and TRBJ1-1; D unclear. Germline CDR1 reads MNHEY; CDR2 reads SMNVEV (reference sequence). V shed 1 base and J shed 1 base, with 10 bases lying between them. CDR3 size: 15 residues. The CDR3 loop is CASSLLDPGNTEAFF. As DNA, the CDR3 is TGTGCCAGCAGTTTATTAGACCCGGGGAACACTGAAGCTTTCTTT.

V and J are TRBV6-5 and TRBJ2-7, with D possibly TRBD1 on 5 matching bases. V lost 3 bases, J lost 5 bases, and 11 bases lay in between. The CDR3 totals 13 residues. Germline V CDR1 and CDR2: MNHEY, SVGAGI. CDR3 in amino acids: CASSYYPGNEQYF. The CDR3 DNA is TGTGCCAGCAGTTATTATCCAGGGAACGAGCAGTACTTC.

V usage is TRBV9 and J usage is TRBJ2-5, with 10 bases matching TRBD2. Germline CDR1 and CDR2: SGDLS and YYNGEE. The CDR3 spans 17 residues. J gave up 2 bases and V 2 bases, and 9 bases lay outside the gene matches. In DNA form, the CDR3 reads TGTGCCAGCAGCGTTTCCGCTAGCGGGAGCGGACAAGAGACCCAGTACTTC. As protein: CASSVSASGSGQETQYF.

The chain employs TRBV28 and TRBJ2-7; tentatively, D is TRBD2 (6 bases). Germline CDR1 reads MDHEN; CDR2 reads SYDVKM. The ends were cut back, 5 bases at V and 2 bases at J, with 10 bases in the middle. This CDR3 has 13 residues. The CDR3 nucleotides read TGTGCCAGCAGTCCGGACTACCCCTACGAGCAGTACTTC. It is translated as CASSPDYPYEQYF.

V gene TRBV28 combines with J gene TRBJ2-3; 7 nucleotides align to TRBD1. This CDR3 is built from 14 residues. Germline lookup yields CDR1 MDHEN and CDR2 SYDVKM. V was clipped by 6 bases and J by 1 base; unmatched bases: 4. The CDR3 here is CASRMTGRTDTQYF. CDR3 DNA: TGTGCCAGCAGAATGACAGGGCGCACAGATACGCAGTATTTT.

The chain uses TRBV19 and TRBJ2-1; a possible D gene is TRBD2 (6 bases). Deletions cut 5 bases from V and 14 bases from J, with 19 bases between. Germline V gene data show CDR1 as LNHDA and CDR2 as SQIVND (reference sequence). The length of the CDR3 is 13 residues. The CDR3 nucleotides are TGTGCCAGTAGTTCAGGAGTGCTAGCGTCTAAGTTCTTC. This translates into CASSSGVLASKFF.

In its sample, this clone was seen a few times. The gene calls are TRBV28 and TRBJ2-7; 9 bases match TRBD1. The CDR3 covers 13 residues. Looked up from germline, CDR1 is MDHEN and CDR2 is SYDVKM. V lost 8 bases and J lost 3; bases outside the gene matches: 5. The CDR3 DNA sequence: TGTGCCAGCCTAGACAGGGGGGTCTACGAGCAGTACTTC. This translates into CASLDRGVYEQYF.

The chain recombines TRBV6-2 or TRBV6-3 with TRBJ2-7; 12 bases are a match to TRBD1. Per the germline V gene, CDR1 is MNHEY and CDR2 is SVGEGT. The CDR3 extends over 15 amino acids. Losses at the gene ends were 6 bases for V and 3 bases for J; bases not matched to a gene: 6. The CDR3 loop reads CASSAGTGGRYEQYF. In DNA form, the CDR3 reads TGTGCCAGCAGCGCAGGGACAGGGGGCCGCTACGAGCAGTACTTC.

This clone was seen once. This chain links TRBV5-1 with TRBJ2-1; D is possibly TRBD1 (6 bases). Germline CDR1 reads SGHRS; CDR2 reads YFSETQ. The CDR3 runs 15 residues. Trimming left V 6 bases short and J 1 base short, with 14 bases between. The CDR3 sequence: CASTRGGLSYNEQFF. For the CDR3, the DNA is TGCGCCAGCACCCGAGGGGGATTATCCTACAATGAGCAGTTCTTC.

V is TRBV19 and J is TRBJ2-2; TRBD2 is a possible D gene (5 bases). The germline gives CDR1 LNHDA, CDR2 SQIVND (reference sequence). CDR3 length: 16 amino acids. V shed 4 bases and J shed 0 bases, with 12 bases lying between them. Written as DNA, the CDR3 is TGTGCCAGTAGTAATCTCCCTAGCTCGAACACCGGGGAGCTGTTTTTT. The encoded protein is CASSNLPSSNTGELFF.

V gene TRBV5-1 combines with J gene TRBJ1-4; no definite D call. Trimming shortened V by 1 base and J by 4 bases, and 14 bases separated the two germline ends. The germline V gene encodes CDR1 SGHRS and CDR2 YFSETQ. The length of the CDR3 is 16 residues. The CDR3 DNA reads as TGCGCCAGCAGCTTGTGGGGAGGGCAGAGTAATGAAAAACTGTTTTTT. Translating it yields CASSLWGGQSNEKLFF.

The chain recombines TRBV12-3 or TRBV12-4 with TRBJ2-7; tentatively, D is TRBD2 (5 bases). Deletions cut 1 base from V and 5 bases from J, with 6 bases between. This CDR3 is 12 amino acids long. This CDR3 reads CASSLDGDEQYF. In DNA form, the CDR3 reads TGTGCCAGCAGTTTAGACGGGGACGAGCAGTACTTC.

This chain links TRBV18 with TRBJ1-4; D remains ambiguous. The germline V gene encodes CDR1 KGHSH and CDR2 LQKENI. This CDR3 is 13 amino acids long. V lost 8 bases and J 5 bases, leaving 12 bases between the germline ends. The CDR3 sequence is CASEVRMNEKLFF. For the CDR3, the DNA is TGTGCCAGCGAGGTACGGATGAATGAAAAACTGTTTTTT.

V is TRBV18 and J is TRBJ1-4; TRBD1 is a possible D gene (5 bases). The germline CDR1 and CDR2 sequences are KGHSH and LQKENI. The CDR3 has 18 amino acids. Trimming shortened V by 1 base and J by 0 bases, and 15 bases separated the two germline ends. The CDR3 sequence is CASSPRGLRGATNEKLFF. The CDR3 DNA follows: TGTGCCAGCTCACCACGGGGACTTAGAGGGGCAACTAATGAAAAACTGTTTTTT.

The rearrangement joins TRBV5-1 to TRBJ1-1; 9 bases match TRBD1. Germline V gene data show CDR1 as SGHRS and CDR2 as YFSETQ. CDR3 length: 15 amino acids. Trimming took 0 bases from V and 5 from J; bases not matched to a gene: 5. The DNA of the CDR3 is TGCGCCAGCAGCTTGGTTCCGGGGACAGGGACTGAAGCTTTCTTT. It specifies CASSLVPGTGTEAFF. Combining the CDR3 with reference TRBV5-1 and TRBJ1-1 gives the whole variable domain KAGVTQTPRYLIKTRGQQVTLSCSPISGHRSVSWYQQTPGQGLQFLFEYFSETQRNKGNFPGRFSGRQFSNSRSEMNVSTLELGDSALYLCASSLVPGTGTEAFFGQGTRLTVV.

This clone was seen a few times. The chain couples TRBV6-5 to TRBJ2-7; 7 bases align to TRBD2. The trim removed 0 bases at V and 4 bases at J, leaving 6 bases unmatched. CDR1 is MNHEY, CDR2 SVGAGI, per germline. There are 15 residues in the CDR3. The CDR3 spells CASSYSYGRRYEQYF. In DNA form, the CDR3 reads TGTGCCAGCAGTTACTCGTACGGGAGGCGGTACGAGCAGTACTTC.

The chain employs TRBV7-2 and TRBJ2-6; a possible D gene is TRBD2 (6 bases). Trimming pared 4 bases from V and 4 bases from J, leaving 17 bases between. The CDR3 spans 17 residues. CDR1 and CDR2 (germline): SGHTA, FQGNSA. The CDR3 spells CASSSLTRVYGANVLTF. The CDR3 DNA reads as TGTGCCAGCAGCTCCCTGACTAGAGTCTACGGGGCCAACGTCCTGACTTTC.

The chain employs TRBV6-5 and TRBJ2-3; 11 bases are a match to TRBD2. Germline V lookup: CDR1 MNHEY, CDR2 SVGAGI. J lost 5 bases, V lost 6 bases, and 7 bases had no gene match. CDR3 length: 15 amino acids. The CDR3 reads CASRRSGRAGDTQYF. For the CDR3, the DNA is TGTGCCAGCAGACGTAGCGGGAGGGCGGGAGATACGCAGTATTTT.